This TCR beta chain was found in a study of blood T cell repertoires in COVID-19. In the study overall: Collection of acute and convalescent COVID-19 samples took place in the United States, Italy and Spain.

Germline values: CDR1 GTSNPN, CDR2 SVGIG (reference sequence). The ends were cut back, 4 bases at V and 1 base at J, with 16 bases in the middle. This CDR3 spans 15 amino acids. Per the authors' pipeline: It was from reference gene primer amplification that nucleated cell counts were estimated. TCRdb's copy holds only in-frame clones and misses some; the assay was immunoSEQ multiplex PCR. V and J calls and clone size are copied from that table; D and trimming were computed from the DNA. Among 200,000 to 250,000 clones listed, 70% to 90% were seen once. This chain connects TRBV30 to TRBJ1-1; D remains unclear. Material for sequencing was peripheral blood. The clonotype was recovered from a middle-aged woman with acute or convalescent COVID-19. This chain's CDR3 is CAWNQARLGNTEAFF. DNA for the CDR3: TGTGCCTGGAACCAGGCCAGGCTGGGGAACACTGAAGCTTTCTTT.